The 8 T cell receptor beta chains below were found in one sample sequenced in a study of control samples from healthy donors and cancer patients. Measured with immunoSEQ multiplex PCR; TCRdb has only the in-frame clones, and not every one. The sample contains roughly 150,000 clones, around 88% of which appear only once. The sequencing input was blood. All receptors derive from a man younger than 35 in good health.

This clone was picked up one time. The chain recombines TRBV5-1 with TRBJ2-7, with D uncertain. This CDR3 comprises 15 residues. The V end was cut by 5 bases, the J end by 6 bases, with 21 bases between. Germline V lookup: CDR1 SGHRS, CDR2 YFSETQ. The CDR3 is CASSSKPGPGSEQYF. The DNA for the CDR3 is TGCGCCAGCAGTTCCAAACCGGGCCCCGGTTCCGAGCAGTACTTC.

This clone came up once. The V gene is TRBV11-1, the J gene TRBJ2-5; 9 positions agree with TRBD1. CDR1 and CDR2 (germline): SGHAT, FQDESV (reference sequence). With V trimmed by 5 bases and J by 2 bases, 6 bases remained unmatched. The CDR3 is 15 residues long. The CDR3 here is CASSTGTGHQETQYF. The CDR3 nucleotides are TGTGCCAGCAGCACCGGGACAGGGCATCAAGAGACCCAGTACTTC.

The table lists this clone with a count of one. The chain is built from TRBV4-3 and TRBJ2-3; TRBD1 might be the D (7 bases). The CDR3 consists of 18 residues. The ends were cut back, 4 bases at V and 2 bases at J, with 22 bases in the middle. Germline V gene sequence: CDR1 LGHNA, CDR2 YSLEER. CDR3 loop: CASSRSLGAGGFTDTQYF. CDR3 bases: TGCGCCAGCAGCCGGTCCTTAGGGGCAGGGGGGTTCACAGATACGCAGTATTTT.

This chain links TRBV7-3 with TRBJ2-2; 10 bases are a match to TRBD1. This CDR3 region has 24 residues. In germline, CDR1 is SGHTA, CDR2 FQGTGA. Trimming took 1 base from V and 0 from J; bases not matched to a gene: 23. CDR3 protein: CASSLKVAPPRQGANHPNTGELFF. The CDR3 region has the DNA TGTGCCAGCAGCTTAAAGGTTGCACCCCCACGACAGGGGGCTAACCACCCGAACACCGGGGAGCTGTTTTTT.

The chain joins TRBV7-2 to TRBJ2-3; the D gene is possibly TRBD1 (6 bases). The germline CDR1 and CDR2 sequences are SGHTA and FQGNSA. The CDR3 is 12 residues long. V shed 4 bases and J shed 6 bases, with 8 bases lying between them. CDR3 loop: CASSSRGDTQYF. The CDR3 DNA sequence: TGTGCCAGCAGCTCCAGGGGTGATACGCAGTATTTT. The whole variable domain, filled in from reference TRBV7-2 and TRBJ2-3, reads GAGVSQSPSNKVTEKGKDVELRCDPISGHTALYWYRQSLGQGLEFLIYFQGNSAPDKSGLPSDRFSAERTGGSVSTLTIQRTQQEDSAVYLCASSSRGDTQYFGPGTRLTVL.

This clone came up once. The rearrangement uses TRBV6-1 and TRBJ1-5, with D possibly TRBD1 on 5 matching bases. Germline-derived CDR1 and CDR2 are MNHNS and SASEGT. The V end was cut by 1 base, the J end by 6 bases, with 13 bases between. The CDR3 is 15 amino acids. CDR3 loop: CASSEVRGTSQPQHF. The DNA of the CDR3 is TGTGCCAGCAGTGAAGTGAGAGGGACCAGTCAGCCCCAGCATTTT.

V gene TRBV28 combines with J gene TRBJ1-4, with unresolved D. The CDR3 loop spans 15 amino acids. The V gene lost 5 bases and the J gene lost 0 bases, with 10 bases spanning the gap. CDR1 is MDHEN and CDR2 is SYDVKM in the germline V gene. In DNA form, the CDR3 reads TGTGCCAGCAGTAGTGGCGGTGCAACTAATGAAAAACTGTTTTTT. Protein product: CASSSGGATNEKLFF.

For this clone: Other DNA sequences from this sample encode an identical CDR3 as well. This chain connects TRBV2 to TRBJ2-3; D may match TRBD1 or TRBD2 (5 bases each). Germline V CDR1 and CDR2: SNHLY, FYNNEI. V lost 6 bases and J lost 2, with 6 bases in between. This CDR3 spans 12 amino acids. This chain's CDR3 is CASRGTTDTQYF. CDR3 nucleotides: TGTGCCAGCAGAGGGACCACAGATACGCAGTATTTT. Full variable domain (remainder filled in from reference TRBV2 and TRBJ2-3): EPEVTQTPSHQVTQMGQEVILRCVPISNHLYFYWYRQILGQKVEFLVSFYNNEISEKSEIFDDQFSVERPDGSNFTLKIRSTKLEDSAMYFCASRGTTDTQYFGPGTRLTVL.